This TCR beta chain came from a study of graft-versus-host responses after intestinal transplantation. Using immunoSEQ multiplex PCR, the repertoire was profiled, and TCRdb retains in-frame clones only, with some absent. The table lists approximately 94,000 clones, 87% of them singletons. The CDR3 has 16 amino acids. With 4 bases removed from V and 8 bases from J, the gap between germline ends came to 20 bases. As concerns this clone: Its cognate antigen is unknown.

Source: unstimulated CD4+ T cells sorted from spleen or lymph node cells, taken before transplant. This chain joins TRBV23-1 and TRBJ1-4, with D hard to call. TRBV23-1 qualifies as an ORF whose function is uncertain. The receptor was derived from a human donor who was the organ donor for an intestinal transplant. CDR3 in DNA: TGCGCCAGCAGTCTTCCCCTCATTCCCCCGGGGGAAAAACTGTTTTTT. Protein: CASSLPLIPPGEKLFF.